This is a list of T cell receptor beta chains from one sample in a study of blood T cell repertoires in COVID-19. Using immunoSEQ multiplex PCR, the repertoire was profiled, and TCRdb retains in-frame clones only, with some absent. The sample has a few hundred thousand clones; around 87% are singletons. The sample taken for sequencing was peripheral blood. The receptors originated from a human donor in a cohort sampled during active COVID-19. Each CDR3 is given with its conserved first and last residue. The order of the fields is V gene, J gene, CDR3 length, D gene, clone size, CDR3 DNA, CDR3 protein. The D gene is left open where the match is weak. Size tells how often a clone was seen (once, few, many) or the class of an expanded clone, and some rows leave it out.

>TRBV5-1|TRBJ2-3|16|TRBD2|-
TGCGCCAGCAGCCTGGGACTAGCGGGAGGCACAGATACGCAGTATTTT
CASSLGLAGGTDTQYF
>TRBV9|TRBJ1-1|14|-|-
TGTGCCAGCAGCGTAGACCCCACTATGGAGGGAGCTTTCTTT
CASSVDPTMEGAFF
>TRBV7-2|TRBJ2-1|16|TRBD2|-
TGTGCCAGCAGCCGCCGGCGAGCGGGGGACTACAATGAGCAGTTCTTC
CASSRRRAGDYNEQFF
>TRBV11-2|TRBJ2-1|11|-|-
TGTGCCAGCAGCTCAGGACTTGAGCAGTTCTTC
CASSSGLEQFF
>TRBV7-3|TRBJ1-4|15|TRBD1|few
TGTGCCAGCAGTTCCGCAGGGGGGCCAAATGAAAAACTGTTTTTT
CASSSAGGPNEKLFF
>TRBV19|TRBJ1-4|14|TRBD1|-
TGTGCCAGTAGTATAGCTGGACAGGGTGAAAAACTGTTTTTT
CASSIAGQGEKLFF
>TRBV15|TRBJ1-6|16|-|few
TGTGCCACCAGCAGAACATCACAGGAAGGAACTTCACCCCTCCACTTT
CATSRTSQEGTSPLHF
>TRBV4-2|TRBJ2-3|17|-|-
TGTGCCAGCAGCCAAGAATCGGGGGGCTTAGGTACAGATACGCAGTATTTT
CASSQESGGLGTDTQYF
>TRBV5-1|TRBJ2-2|18|TRBD2|-
TGCGCCAGCAGCTTGGCCGGAGGGAGCGGGAGGGCCTCCGGGGAGCTGTTTTTT
CASSLAGGSGRASGELFF
>TRBV9|TRBJ2-5|14|TRBD2|once
TGTGCCAGCAGCGAGGGAGGGCTTCAAGAGACCCAGTACTTC
CASSEGGLQETQYF
>TRBV11-2|TRBJ2-2|14|-|many
TGTGCCAGCAGTCGCCGGGGGAACACCGGGGAGCTGTTTTTT
CASSRRGNTGELFF
>TRBV7-3|TRBJ2-2|15|-|-
TGTGCCAGCAGCCCGGGGACTTTGAACACCGGGGAGCTGTTTTTT
CASSPGTLNTGELFF
>TRBV19|TRBJ1-5|16|TRBD1|-
TGTGCCAGTACCCCGTGGGGACAGGGTGGCAATCAGCCCCAGCATTTT
CASTPWGQGGNQPQHF
>TRBV4-1|TRBJ1-4|15|TRBD1|-
TGCGCCAGCAGCCTCCAACAGGGGCGAAATGAAAAACTGTTTTTT
CASSLQQGRNEKLFF
>TRBV9|TRBJ1-2|13|TRBD1|once
TGTGCCAGCAGCTACAGGGGGGCAGATAGCTACACCTTC
CASSYRGADSYTF
>TRBV6-1|TRBJ2-2|13|-|-
TGTGCCAGCAGTGAAGGGGCTCGTGGGGAGCTGTTTTTT
CASSEGARGELFF
>TRBV6-1|TRBJ1-1|19|-|few
TGTGCCAGCAGTGAGCGCGCAACGGGCGCGGACTTTTCGAACACTGAAGCTTTCTTT
CASSERATGADFSNTEAFF
>TRBV19|TRBJ1-5|16|-|-
TGTGCCAGTAGTATCCAAAGTAGCCTGGAGCAGCAGCCCCAGCATTTT
CASSIQSSLEQQPQHF
>TRBV18|TRBJ1-1|16|-|-
TGTGCCAGCTCCCCTGGCGGAGGGTTGATGGACACTGAAGCTTTCTTT
CASSPGGGLMDTEAFF
>TRBV9|TRBJ2-3|17|TRBD2|-
TGTGCCAGCAGCGTAGAGACTAGCGGGGGGTATAGAGATACGCAGTATTTT
CASSVETSGGYRDTQYF
>TRBV29-1|TRBJ2-1|14|TRBD2|-
TGCAGCGCCCACTTGGGACTAGCCTCTTTAGAGCAGTTCTTC
CSAHLGLASLEQFF
>TRBV11-3|TRBJ1-2|13|-|-
TGTGCCAGCAGCTTTTCGGGCGGGTTCGGCTACACCTTC
CASSFSGGFGYTF
>TRBV2|TRBJ2-1|15|TRBD2|-
TGTGCCAGCAGTGAAGCGACTAGCGGGGGTCGAGGGCAGTTCTTC
CASSEATSGGRGQFF
>TRBV4-1|TRBJ1-6|15|TRBD1|-
TGCGCCAGCAGCCAATTCAGGGGGATCAATTCACCCCTCCACTTT
CASSQFRGINSPLHF
>TRBV18|TRBJ2-5|18|TRBD2|-
TGTGCCAGCTCACCAGGACTAGCGGGGGGAGGATCCCAAGAGACCCAGTACTTC
CASSPGLAGGGSQETQYF
>TRBV3-1/TRBV3-2|TRBJ1-1|13|-|-
TGTGCCAGCAGCCCAAGGAGCGAGACTGAAGCTTTCTTT
CASSPRSETEAFF
>TRBV5-1|TRBJ2-1|14|TRBD2|-
TGCGCCAGCAGCCTTATGGACGGGAGGAATGAGCAGTTCTTC
CASSLMDGRNEQFF
>TRBV6-1|TRBJ1-6|12|-|few
TGTGCCAGCAGTGACGTTCGTTCACCCCTCCACTTT
CASSDVRSPLHF
>TRBV2|TRBJ2-5|13|-|-
TGTGCCAGCAGCAGGGTACTGGGAGAGACCCAGTACTTC
CASSRVLGETQYF
>TRBV18|TRBJ2-1|14|TRBD2|-
TGTGCCAGCTCACCTAGCGGGAGTTTATATGAGCAGTTCTTC
CASSPSGSLYEQFF
>TRBV3-1/TRBV3-2|TRBJ2-5|16|TRBD1|-
TGTGCCAGCAGCCAAGCGACCGGGACAGGGCAAGAGACCCAGTACTTC
CASSQATGTGQETQYF
>TRBV29-1|TRBJ1-1|13|-|-
TGCAGCGTTCTTCCGCTCAGGGTATCTGAAGCTTTCTTT
CSVLPLRVSEAFF
>TRBV30|TRBJ2-5|15|-|-
TGTGCCTGGAGTTGGAGCGGGTTAGGACAAGAGACCCAGTACTTC
CAWSWSGLGQETQYF
>TRBV11-3|TRBJ2-3|14|TRBD1|-
TGTGCCAGCAGCTTTCGGACAGGGACAGATACGCAGTATTTT
CASSFRTGTDTQYF
>TRBV24-1|TRBJ2-5|14|-|-
TGTGCCACCACTCGGGACAGACTAGGGGAGACCCAGTACTTC
CATTRDRLGETQYF
>TRBV10-3|TRBJ2-7|16|TRBD2|-
TGTGCCATCAGTGCGTTTACTAGCGGCCTCTCCTACGAGCAGTACTTC
CAISAFTSGLSYEQYF
>TRBV14|TRBJ1-6|18|-|once
TGTGCCAGCAGCCAAGAACTGGGGCTCACCAGGGATAGTTCACCCCTCCACTTT
CASSQELGLTRDSSPLHF
>TRBV30|TRBJ2-3|14|TRBD2|-
TGTGCCTGGAGCAGGACTAGCGGGAGGAATACGCAGTATTTT
CAWSRTSGRNTQYF
>TRBV7-9|TRBJ2-3|15|TRBD2|-
TGTGCCAGCAGCTTATCTAGCGGGAATACAGATACGCAGTATTTT
CASSLSSGNTDTQYF
>TRBV19|TRBJ2-3|16|TRBD2|-
TGTGCCAGTAGTATCGGCGGGAGTAGGGGCACAGATACGCAGTATTTT
CASSIGGSRGTDTQYF